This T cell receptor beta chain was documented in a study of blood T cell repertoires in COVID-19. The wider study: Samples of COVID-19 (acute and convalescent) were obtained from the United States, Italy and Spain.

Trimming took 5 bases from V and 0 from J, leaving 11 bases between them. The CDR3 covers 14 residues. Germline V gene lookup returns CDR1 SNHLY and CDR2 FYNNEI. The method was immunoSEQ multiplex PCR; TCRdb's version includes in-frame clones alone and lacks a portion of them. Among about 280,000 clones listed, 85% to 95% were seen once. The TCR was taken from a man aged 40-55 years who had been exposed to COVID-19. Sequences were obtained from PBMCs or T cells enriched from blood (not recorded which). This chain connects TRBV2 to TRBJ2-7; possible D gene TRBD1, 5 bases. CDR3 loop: CASSFDSNSYEQYF. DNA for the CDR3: TGTGCCAGCAGTTTTGACAGTAACTCCTACGAGCAGTACTTC.